Listed below are T cell receptor beta chains from one sample, sequenced in a study of blood T cell repertoires in COVID-19. The data were produced by immunoSEQ multiplex PCR, yet TCRdb's version contains in-frame clones alone and is incomplete. In the table there are 200,000 to 250,000 clones, around 80% of which are singletons. The specimen sequenced was peripheral blood. These TCRs come from a human donor in a cohort sampled during active COVID-19. Each CDR3 is given without its conserved first and last residue.

j_gene | v_gene | CDR3aa
TRBJ1-2 | TRBV6-5 | ASSSPGEGFNGYT
TRBJ2-1 | TRBV5-1 | ASSYGTSGFSTYNEQF
TRBJ1-6 | TRBV25-1 | ASSDQGAYNSPLH
TRBJ1-4 | TRBV7-9 | ASSPSGTGPNNEKLF
TRBJ2-2 | TRBV5-1 | ASSLTGLDAGELF
TRBJ1-6 | TRBV11-2 | ASSPAPGHYNSPLH
TRBJ2-6 | TRBV15 | ATTLRGDSGANVLT
TRBJ2-3 | TRBV6-5 | ASSIGWKTDTQY
TRBJ2-1 | TRBV28 | ASTTGVEDEQF
TRBJ1-5 | TRBV19 | ASTPGGQGEQPQH
TRBJ2-7 | TRBV6-2/TRBV6-3 | ASSFLDRVLYREQY
TRBJ2-1 | TRBV3-1/TRBV3-2 | ASSQEGTRYNEQF
TRBJ1-1 | TRBV11-3 | ASSFQVDTEAF
TRBJ2-1 | TRBV10-3 | AISGELAGGGDEQF
TRBJ2-7 | TRBV28 | ASSSTGLAGVEEQY
TRBJ2-1 | TRBV27 | ASSDPTGVPHEQF
TRBJ1-2 | TRBV7-9 | ASSYDRNGYT
TRBJ2-1 | TRBV28 | ASSLLAGGLPGEQF
TRBJ2-7 | TRBV3-1/TRBV3-2 | ASSPGRGEQY
TRBJ1-6 | TRBV25-1 | ASREDRAGSPLH
TRBJ1-1 | TRBV5-1 | ASKGVTNTEAF
TRBJ2-7 | TRBV18 | ASSPGRDYEQY
TRBJ2-5 | TRBV21-1 | ASSSRLADETQY
TRBJ1-1 | TRBV11-2 | ASSLVVRTEAF
TRBJ2-7 | TRBV4-1 | ASSQGSAKKDSVRLY
TRBJ2-5 | TRBV7-9 | ASSLNQGGETQY
TRBJ1-4 | TRBV11-2 | ASSPQGAFNEKLF
TRBJ1-4 | TRBV19 | ASSNRESNEKLF
TRBJ1-4 | TRBV5-1 | ASSSGRSATNEKLF
TRBJ1-5 | TRBV6-5 | ATWALTSNQPQH
TRBJ2-3 | TRBV5-1 | ASSFRTRSSTDTQY
TRBJ2-7 | TRBV5-8 | ATGYSYEQY
TRBJ2-7 | TRBV19 | ASSPDRNEQY
TRBJ1-1 | TRBV5-1 | ASSATGATEAF
TRBJ2-5 | TRBV4-1 | ASSQMDIRQETQY
TRBJ2-5 | TRBV19 | ASSIEIGQGLRETQY
TRBJ1-2 | TRBV2 | ASTPQGSTGGYT
TRBJ2-1 | TRBV5-4 | ASSLDGVSSYNEQF
TRBJ2-7 | TRBV28 | ASSLQGPYD
TRBJ1-2 | TRBV6-5 | ASRSFGGADGYT